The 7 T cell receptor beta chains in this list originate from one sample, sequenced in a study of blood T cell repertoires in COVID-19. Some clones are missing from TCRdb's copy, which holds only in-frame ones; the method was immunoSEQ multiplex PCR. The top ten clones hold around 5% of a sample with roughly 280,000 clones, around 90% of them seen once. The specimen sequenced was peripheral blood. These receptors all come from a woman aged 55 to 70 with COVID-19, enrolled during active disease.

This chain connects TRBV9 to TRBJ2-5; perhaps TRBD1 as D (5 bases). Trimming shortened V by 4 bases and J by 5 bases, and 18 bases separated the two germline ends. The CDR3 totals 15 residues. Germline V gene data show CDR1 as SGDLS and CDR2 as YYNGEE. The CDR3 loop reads CASSPARGAGETQYF. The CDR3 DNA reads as TGTGCCAGCAGCCCCGCTAGGGGCGCAGGGGAGACCCAGTACTTC.

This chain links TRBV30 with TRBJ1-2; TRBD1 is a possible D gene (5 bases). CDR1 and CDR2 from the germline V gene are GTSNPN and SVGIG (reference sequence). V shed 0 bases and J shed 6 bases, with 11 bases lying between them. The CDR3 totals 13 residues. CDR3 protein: CAWSVTGVDGYTF. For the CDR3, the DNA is TGTGCCTGGAGTGTAACGGGGGTAGATGGCTACACCTTC. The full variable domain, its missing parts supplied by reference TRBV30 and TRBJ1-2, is SQTIHQWPATLVQPVGSPLSLECTVEGTSNPNLYWYRQAAGRGLQLLFYSVGIGQISSEVPQNLSASRPQDRQFILSSKKLLLSDSGFYLCAWSVTGVDGYTFGSGTRLTVV.

As DNA, the CDR3 is TGTGCCAGCAGTTCAGGACTAGCGGGGTACACCGGGGAGCTGTTTTTT. This sequence encodes CASSSGLAGYTGELFF. This rearrangement joins TRBV28 to TRBJ2-2, with 12 bases fitting TRBD2. Germline loops: CDR1 MDHEN, CDR2 SYDVKM. This CDR3 spans 16 amino acids. Unmatched junction bases numbered 3, after V lost 4 bases and J lost 3 bases.

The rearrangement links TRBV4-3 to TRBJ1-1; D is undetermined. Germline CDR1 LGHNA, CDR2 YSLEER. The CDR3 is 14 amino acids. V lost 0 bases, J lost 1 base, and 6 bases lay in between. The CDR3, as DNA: TGCGCCAGCAGCCAAGAGGGGAGGAACACTGAAGCTTTCTTT. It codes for CASSQEGRNTEAFF.

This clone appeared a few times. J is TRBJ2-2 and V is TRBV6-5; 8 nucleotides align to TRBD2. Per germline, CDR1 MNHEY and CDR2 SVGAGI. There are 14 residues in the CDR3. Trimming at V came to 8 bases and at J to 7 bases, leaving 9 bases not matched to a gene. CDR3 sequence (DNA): TGTGCCAGCCGGTGGCGGGAGGACGGCGGGGAGCTGTTTTTT. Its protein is CASRWREDGGELFF.

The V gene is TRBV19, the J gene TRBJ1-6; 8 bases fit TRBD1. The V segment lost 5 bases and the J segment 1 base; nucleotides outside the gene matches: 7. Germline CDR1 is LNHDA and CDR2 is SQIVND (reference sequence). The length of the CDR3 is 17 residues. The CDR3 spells CASSVGQGWSYNSPLHF. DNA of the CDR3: TGTGCCAGTAGTGTCGGACAGGGTTGGTCCTATAATTCACCCCTCCACTTT.

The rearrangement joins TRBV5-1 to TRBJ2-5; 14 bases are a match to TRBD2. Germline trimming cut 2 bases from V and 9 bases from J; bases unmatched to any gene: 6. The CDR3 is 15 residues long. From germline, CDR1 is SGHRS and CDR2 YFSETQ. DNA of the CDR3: TGCGCCAGCAGCTTCGGGACTAGCGGGAGTTCAGCCCAGTACTTC. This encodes CASSFGTSGSSAQYF.